The 9 T cell receptor beta chains below were found in one sample sequenced in a study of blood T cell repertoires in COVID-19. Data came from immunoSEQ multiplex PCR; TCRdb stores just in-frame clones and leaves some out. This sample has around 200,000 clones, with 80% to 90% found just once. Sequencing used PBMCs or T cells enriched from blood (not recorded which). All receptors derive from a woman aged 50 to 65 in a cohort exposed to, infected with or recovered from COVID-19 (not recorded which).

The chain recombines TRBV3-1 (or the pseudogene TRBV3-2) with TRBJ1-2, with D maybe TRBD1 (5 bases). The CDR3 has 11 amino acids. The ends were cut back, 9 bases at V and 4 bases at J, with 9 bases in the middle. Germline CDR1 and CDR2: LGHDT and YNNKEL (reference sequence). The CDR3 nucleotides are TGTGCCAGTGGCCAGGGCTATGGCTACACCTTC. The encoded protein is CASGQGYGYTF.

The CDR3 loop reads CSVEDQGRTEAFF. CDR3 DNA: TGCAGCGTTGAAGATCAGGGCCGCACTGAAGCTTTCTTT. The chain employs TRBV29-1 and TRBJ1-1; D possibly corresponds to TRBD1 (5 bases). CDR1 and CDR2 from the germline V gene are SQVTM and ANQGSEA. Trimming cost V 0 bases and J 4 bases, with 9 bases left between them. The CDR3 runs 13 residues.

The V gene is TRBV11-1, the J gene TRBJ2-5; the match to TRBD1 covers 10 bases. CDR1 SGHAT and CDR2 FQDESV come from the germline V gene (reference sequence). V lost 0 bases and J lost 5; bases outside the gene matches: 3. The length of the CDR3 is 15 residues. The CDR3 DNA follows: TGTGCCAGCAGCTTAGCGGGGACAGGGGACGAGACCCAGTACTTC. This translates into CASSLAGTGDETQYF.

This chain links TRBV20-1 with TRBJ1-6; possible D gene TRBD1, 5 bases. Germline V gene lookup returns CDR1 DFQATT and CDR2 SNEGSKA (reference sequence). CDR3 size: 13 residues. V was cut by 3 bases and J by 9 bases, with 12 bases left in between. DNA for the CDR3: TGCAGTGCTAGTCAGGGAAGGGGTTCACCCCTCCACTTT. Its translation: CSASQGRGSPLHF.

This clone appeared once. V is TRBV4-1 and J is TRBJ1-5, with D maybe TRBD1 (6 bases). The germline V and J ends were trimmed by 4 bases and 6 bases, with 16 bases remaining between them. Per the germline V gene, CDR1 is MGHRA and CDR2 is YSYEKL. This CDR3 is 15 amino acids long. The CDR3 DNA follows: TGCGCCAGCAGCCCAAGTGGACAGTCAGGTCAGCCCCAGCATTTT. Its protein product is CASSPSGQSGQPQHF.

V is TRBV29-1 and J is TRBJ2-2; possible D gene TRBD1, 6 bases. Germline-derived CDR1 and CDR2 are SQVTM and ANQGSEA. CDR3 length: 13 residues. V was pared by 7 bases and J by 3 bases, with 12 bases between. The CDR3 protein is CSAWDTHTGELFF. The CDR3 bases are TGCAGCGCCTGGGACACCCACACCGGGGAGCTGTTTTTT.

The chain joins TRBV5-5 to TRBJ2-4; 9 positions match TRBD1. The V and J ends lost 1 base and 2 bases, in that order; junction bases with no gene match: 4. The CDR3 runs to 16 residues. CDR1 and CDR2 from the germline V gene are SGHKS and YYEKEE (reference sequence). The CDR3 bases are TGTGCCAGCAGCTTGACAGGGGGCTTCTCCAAAAACATTCAGTACTTC. Translation gives CASSLTGGFSKNIQYF.

CDR3 sequence reads: CASRMGQTNSPLHF. CDR3 bases: TGTGCCAGCAGGATGGGCCAGACTAATTCACCCCTCCACTTT. The genes are TRBV5-4 and TRBJ1-6; D gene unclear. Germline V gene lookup returns CDR1 SGHNT and CDR2 YYREEE (reference sequence). The V end was cut by 5 bases, the J end by 6 bases, with 12 bases between. The CDR3 contains 14 residues.

The chain uses TRBV11-2 and TRBJ1-2; tentatively, D is TRBD1 (6 bases). Trimming stripped 5 bases from V and 5 bases from J, with 21 bases between. Germline values: CDR1 SGHAT, CDR2 FQNNGV. The CDR3 contains 16 residues. The CDR3 spells CASSPLYGQQNYGYTF. The DNA for the CDR3 is TGTGCCAGCAGCCCGCTGTACGGACAGCAAAATTATGGCTACACCTTC.